This T cell receptor (beta chain) derives from a study of CD8 T cells in Susac syndrome. CDR1 is SEHNR and CDR2 is FQNEAQ in the germline V gene (reference sequence). Trimming removed 1 base at V and 3 bases at J, with 21 bases between. This CDR3 spans 18 amino acids. Random hexamers served to reverse transcribe roughly 0.45 to 1 ug RNA. MiXCR was run by TCRdb on the immunoSEQ multiplex PCR reads, yielding one entry per CDR3 protein. The table includes 100,000 to 150,000 distinct CDR3 sequences, around 96% detected once. The chain couples TRBV7-9 to TRBJ2-5; D is uncertain. Source material: CD4+ T cells from PBMCs. The source is a human donor in good health. The CDR3 sequence: CASSLEWAKDDREETQYF. In DNA form, the CDR3 reads TGTGCCAGCAGCTTAGAGTGGGCAAAGGACGATCGAGAAGAGACCCAGTACTTC.